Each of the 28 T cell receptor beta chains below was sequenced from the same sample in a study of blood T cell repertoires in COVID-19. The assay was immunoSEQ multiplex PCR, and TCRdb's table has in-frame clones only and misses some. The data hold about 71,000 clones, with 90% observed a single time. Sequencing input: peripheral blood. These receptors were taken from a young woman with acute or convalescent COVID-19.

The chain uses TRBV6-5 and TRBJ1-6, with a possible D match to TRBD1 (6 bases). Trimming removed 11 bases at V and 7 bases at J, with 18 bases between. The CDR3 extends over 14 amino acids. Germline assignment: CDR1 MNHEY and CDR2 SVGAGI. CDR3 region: CAGQSDSQNSPLHF. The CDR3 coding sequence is TGTGCCGGCCAGTCGGACAGTCAGAATTCACCCCTCCACTTT.

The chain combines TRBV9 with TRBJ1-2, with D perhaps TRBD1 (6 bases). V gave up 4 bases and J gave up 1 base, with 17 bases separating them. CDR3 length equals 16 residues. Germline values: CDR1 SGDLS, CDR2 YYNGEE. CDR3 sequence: CASSRQDGALNYGYTF. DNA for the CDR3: TGTGCCAGCAGCCGACAGGACGGGGCCCTTAACTATGGCTACACCTTC.

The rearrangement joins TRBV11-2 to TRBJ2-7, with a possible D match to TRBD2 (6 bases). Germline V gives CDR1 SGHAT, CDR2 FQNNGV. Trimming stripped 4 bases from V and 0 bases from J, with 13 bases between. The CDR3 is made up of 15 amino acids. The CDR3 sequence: CASSSRDSLSYEQYF. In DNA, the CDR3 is TGTGCCAGCAGCTCAAGGGACTCCCTCTCCTACGAGCAGTACTTC.

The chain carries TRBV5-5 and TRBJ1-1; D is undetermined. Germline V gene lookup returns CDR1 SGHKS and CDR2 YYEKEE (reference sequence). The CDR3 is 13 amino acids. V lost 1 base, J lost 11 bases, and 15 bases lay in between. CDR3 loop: CASSLQVNLVAFF. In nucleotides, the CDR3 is TGTGCCAGCAGCTTGCAGGTGAATTTGGTGGCTTTCTTT.

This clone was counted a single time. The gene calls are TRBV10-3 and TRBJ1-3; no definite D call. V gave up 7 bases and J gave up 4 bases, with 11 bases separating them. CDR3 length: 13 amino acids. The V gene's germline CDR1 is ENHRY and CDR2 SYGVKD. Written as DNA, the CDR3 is TGTGCCATCAAGGACTTTGGGGGAAACACCATATATTTT. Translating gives CAIKDFGGNTIYF.

The CDR3 loop is CASSLEPNSPLHF. The CDR3 DNA is TGCGCCAGCAGCTTGGAGCCGAATTCACCCCTCCACTTT. The J gene is TRBJ1-6, the V gene TRBV5-1; no definite D call. The germline CDR1 and CDR2 sequences are SGHRS and YFSETQ. The CDR3 loop spans 13 amino acids. V was cut by 0 bases and J by 7 bases, with 5 bases left in between.

In DNA, the CDR3 is TGCGCCAGCAGCCCCGTAGGACAGGCTAATGAAAAACTGTTTTTT. Residues: CASSPVGQANEKLFF. The chain links TRBV5-1 to TRBJ1-4; the match to TRBD1 covers 7 bases. Germline CDR1 is SGHRS and CDR2 is YFSETQ. V was pared by 4 bases and J by 3 bases, with 6 bases of the junction left unmatched. The CDR3 is 15 amino acids.

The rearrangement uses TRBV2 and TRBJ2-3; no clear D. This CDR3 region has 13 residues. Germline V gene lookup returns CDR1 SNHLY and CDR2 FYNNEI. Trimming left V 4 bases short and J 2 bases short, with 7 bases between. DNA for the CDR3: TGTGCCAGCAGTGTCGGGTACACAGATACGCAGTATTTT. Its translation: CASSVGYTDTQYF.

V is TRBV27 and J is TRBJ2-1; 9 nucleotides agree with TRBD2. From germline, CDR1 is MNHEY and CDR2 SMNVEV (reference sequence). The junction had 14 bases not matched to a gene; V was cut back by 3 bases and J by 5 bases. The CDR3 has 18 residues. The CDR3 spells CASSLSLAGGPRHNEQFF. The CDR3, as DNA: TGTGCCAGCAGTTTGTCCCTGGCGGGGGGGCCCCGACACAATGAGCAGTTCTTC.

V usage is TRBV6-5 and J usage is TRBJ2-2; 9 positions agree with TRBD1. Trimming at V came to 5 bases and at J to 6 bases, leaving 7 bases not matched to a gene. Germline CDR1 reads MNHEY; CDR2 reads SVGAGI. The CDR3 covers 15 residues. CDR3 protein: CASSPRQGVAGELFF. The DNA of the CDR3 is TGTGCCAGCAGTCCCCGACAGGGGGTTGCCGGGGAGCTGTTTTTT.

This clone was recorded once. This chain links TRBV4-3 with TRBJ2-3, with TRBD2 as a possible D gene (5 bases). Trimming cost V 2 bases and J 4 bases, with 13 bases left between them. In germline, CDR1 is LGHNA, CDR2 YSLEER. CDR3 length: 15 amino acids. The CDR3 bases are TGCGCCAGCAGCCAACGTCTAGAGGGCGCAGATACGCAGTATTTT. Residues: CASSQRLEGADTQYF.

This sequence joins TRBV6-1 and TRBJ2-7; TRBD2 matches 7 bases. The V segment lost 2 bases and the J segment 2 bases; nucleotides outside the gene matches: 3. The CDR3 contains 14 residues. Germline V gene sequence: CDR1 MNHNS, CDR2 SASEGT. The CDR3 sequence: CASSERLAAYEQYF. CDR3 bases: TGTGCCAGCAGTGAAAGGCTAGCGGCCTACGAGCAGTACTTC.

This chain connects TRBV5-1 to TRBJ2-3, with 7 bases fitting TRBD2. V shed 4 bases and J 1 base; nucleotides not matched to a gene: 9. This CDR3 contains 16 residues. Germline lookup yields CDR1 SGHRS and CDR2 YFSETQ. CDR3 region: CASSGGASGRTDTQYF. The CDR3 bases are TGCGCCAGCAGCGGTGGGGCTAGCGGACGCACAGATACGCAGTATTTT.

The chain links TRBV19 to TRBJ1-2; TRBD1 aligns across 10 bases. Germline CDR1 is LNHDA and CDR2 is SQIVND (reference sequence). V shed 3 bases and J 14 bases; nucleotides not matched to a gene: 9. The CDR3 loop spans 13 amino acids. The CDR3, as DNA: TGTGCCAGTAGTATGGGACAGGGGCGTCGTCGGACCTTC. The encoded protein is CASSMGQGRRRTF.

This chain's CDR3 is CASSSRGWEQFF. DNA of the CDR3: TGTGCCAGCAGCTCGCGGGGATGGGAGCAGTTCTTC. The gene calls are TRBV13 and TRBJ2-1; tentatively, D is TRBD2 (6 bases). Trimming shortened V by 4 bases and J by 10 bases, and 11 bases separated the two germline ends. Germline V gene data show CDR1 as PRHDT and CDR2 as FYEKMQ (reference sequence). The CDR3 is 12 amino acids.

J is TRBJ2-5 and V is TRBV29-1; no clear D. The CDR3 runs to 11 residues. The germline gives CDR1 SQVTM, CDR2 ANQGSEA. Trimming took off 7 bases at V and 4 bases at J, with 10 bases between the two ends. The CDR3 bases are TGCAGCGCAGCCGACACAGAGACCCAGTACTTC. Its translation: CSAADTETQYF.

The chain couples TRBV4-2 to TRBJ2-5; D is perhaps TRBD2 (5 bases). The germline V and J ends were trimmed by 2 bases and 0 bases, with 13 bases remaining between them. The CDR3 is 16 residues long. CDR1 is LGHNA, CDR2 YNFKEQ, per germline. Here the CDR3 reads CASSQTRADYQETQYF. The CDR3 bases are TGTGCCAGCAGCCAAACCAGAGCGGACTACCAAGAGACCCAGTACTTC.

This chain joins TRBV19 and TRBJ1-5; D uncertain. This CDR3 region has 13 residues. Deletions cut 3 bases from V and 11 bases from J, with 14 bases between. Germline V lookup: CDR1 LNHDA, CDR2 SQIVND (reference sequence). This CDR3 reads CASSMSIGRAQHF. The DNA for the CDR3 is TGTGCCAGTAGTATGAGTATAGGGAGAGCCCAGCATTTT. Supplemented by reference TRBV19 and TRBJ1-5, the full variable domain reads DGGITQSPKYLFRKEGQNVTLSCEQNLNHDAMYWYRQDPGQGLRLIYYSQIVNDFQKGDIAEGYSVSREKKESFPLTVTSAQKNPTAFYLCASSMSIGRAQHFGDGTRLSIL.

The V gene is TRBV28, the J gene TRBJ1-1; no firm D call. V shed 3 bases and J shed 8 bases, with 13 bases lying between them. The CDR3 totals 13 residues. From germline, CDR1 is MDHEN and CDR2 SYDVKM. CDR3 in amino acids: CASSFRRIREAFF. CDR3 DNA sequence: TGTGCCAGCAGTTTTCGGAGGATTCGGGAAGCTTTCTTT.

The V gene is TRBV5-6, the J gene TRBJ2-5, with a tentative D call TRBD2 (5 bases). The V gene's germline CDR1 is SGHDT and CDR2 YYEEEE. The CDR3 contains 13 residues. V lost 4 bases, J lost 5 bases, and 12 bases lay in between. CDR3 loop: CASSKLGIETQYF. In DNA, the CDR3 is TGTGCCAGCAGCAAACTAGGAATTGAGACCCAGTACTTC.

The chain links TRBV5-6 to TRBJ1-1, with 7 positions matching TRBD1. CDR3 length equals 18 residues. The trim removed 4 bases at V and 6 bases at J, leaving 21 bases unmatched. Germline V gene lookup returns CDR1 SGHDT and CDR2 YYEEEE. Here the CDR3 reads CASSLGRRQGIRRAEAFF. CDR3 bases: TGTGCCAGCAGCCTCGGAAGGAGACAGGGTATAAGGCGCGCTGAAGCTTTCTTT.

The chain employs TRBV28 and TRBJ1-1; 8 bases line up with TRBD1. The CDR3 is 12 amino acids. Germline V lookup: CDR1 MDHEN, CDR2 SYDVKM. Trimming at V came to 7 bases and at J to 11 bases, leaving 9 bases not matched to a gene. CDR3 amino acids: CASTPGQGKAFF. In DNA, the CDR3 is TGTGCCAGCACCCCAGGACAGGGAAAGGCTTTCTTT. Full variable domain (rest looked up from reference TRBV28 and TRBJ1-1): DVKVTQSSRYLVKRTGEKVFLECVQDMDHENMFWYRQDPGLGLRLIYFSYDVKMKEKGDIPEGYSVSREKKERFSLILESASTNQTSMYLCASTPGQGKAFFGQGTRLTVV.

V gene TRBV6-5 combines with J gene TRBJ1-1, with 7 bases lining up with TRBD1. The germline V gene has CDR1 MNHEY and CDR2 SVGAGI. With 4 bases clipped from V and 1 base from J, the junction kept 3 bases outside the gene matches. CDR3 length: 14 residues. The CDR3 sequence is CASSSRTGNTEAFF. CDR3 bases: TGTGCCAGCAGTTCCAGGACAGGGAACACTGAAGCTTTCTTT.

CDR3 DNA sequence: TGTGCCAGTAGTATTTCACTTACCCCCTACGAGCAGTACTTC. This encodes CASSISLTPYEQYF. This chain links TRBV19 with TRBJ2-7; no reliable D call. V was trimmed by 3 bases and J by 2 bases, leaving 11 bases between them. CDR1 is LNHDA and CDR2 is SQIVND in the germline V gene (reference sequence). CDR3 length: 14 amino acids.

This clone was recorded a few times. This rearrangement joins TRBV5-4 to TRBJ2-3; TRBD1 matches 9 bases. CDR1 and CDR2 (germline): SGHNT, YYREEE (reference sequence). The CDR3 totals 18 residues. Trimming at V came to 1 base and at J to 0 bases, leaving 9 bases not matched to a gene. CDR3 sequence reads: CASSLTPFGTGSTDTQYF. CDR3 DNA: TGTGCCAGCAGCTTGACCCCCTTCGGGACAGGGAGCACAGATACGCAGTATTTT.

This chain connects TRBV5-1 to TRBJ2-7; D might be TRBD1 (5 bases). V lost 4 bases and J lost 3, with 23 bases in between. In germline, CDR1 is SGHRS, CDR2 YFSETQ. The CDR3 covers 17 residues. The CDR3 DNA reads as TGCGCCAGCAGCCTGTCGACCGTGAATGCAGGGCACTACGAGCAGTACTTC. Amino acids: CASSLSTVNAGHYEQYF.

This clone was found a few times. The CDR3 DNA follows: TGTGCCAGTAGTATGTGGGTAGCGGACAATGAGCAGTTCTTC. The encoded protein is CASSMWVADNEQFF. V usage is TRBV19 and J usage is TRBJ2-1; the D gene is possibly TRBD2 (6 bases). V was trimmed by 3 bases and J by 5 bases, leaving 11 bases between them. Per the germline V gene, CDR1 is LNHDA and CDR2 is SQIVND (reference sequence). The CDR3 has 14 amino acids.

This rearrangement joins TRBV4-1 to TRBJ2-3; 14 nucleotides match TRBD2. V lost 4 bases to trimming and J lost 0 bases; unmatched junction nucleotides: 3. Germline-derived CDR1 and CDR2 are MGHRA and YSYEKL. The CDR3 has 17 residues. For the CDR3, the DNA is TGCGCCAGCAGCCGAGGGACTAGCGGGGGTAGCACAGATACGCAGTATTTT. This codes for CASSRGTSGGSTDTQYF.